The rows below give T cell receptor beta chains drawn from one sample of a study of OX40 agonist ivuxolimab in advanced cancers. The table came from immunoSEQ multiplex PCR; TCRdb's copy has only in-frame clones and leaves some out. The data show about 85,000 clones, around 84% seen once. This material consisted of CD4+ or CD8+ T cells sorted from blood, taken in a trial of the OX40 agonist ivuxolimab. These TCRs come from an adult with an advanced solid tumor such as melanoma, head and neck, liver or kidney cancer. Each CDR3 is given with its conserved first and last residue. Each record gives: clone size, D gene, J gene, V gene, CDR3 DNA, CDR3 protein. The D gene is left open where the match is weak. Part of the rows lack a size; the others show once, few, many or a class for expanded clones.

size: once; D: NA; J: TRBJ1-3; V: TRBV15; DNA: TGTGCCACCAGCAGAGATCTTACCGTAGGGGGGCGAGGAAACACCATATATTTT; CDR3: CATSRDLTVGGRGNTIYF
size: once; D: NA; J: TRBJ2-1; V: TRBV4-2; DNA: TGTGCCAGCAGCCAAGATGAGGGACATGAGCAGTTCTTC; CDR3: CASSQDEGHEQFF
size: NA; D: NA; J: TRBJ1-1; V: TRBV10-3; DNA: TGTGCCATCAGTACGGGAGGGGAGGGGACGAACACTGAAGCTTTCTTT; CDR3: CAISTGGEGTNTEAFF
size: NA; D: TRBD2; J: TRBJ2-3; V: TRBV13; DNA: TGTGCCAGCAGCCCAACCGGGGGGGCAGATACGCAGTATTTT; CDR3: CASSPTGGADTQYF
size: NA; D: NA; J: TRBJ2-5; V: TRBV15; DNA: TGTGCCACCAGCAGACCCGCGTTGGGCCAAGAGACCCAGTACTTC; CDR3: CATSRPALGQETQYF
size: NA; D: TRBD2; J: TRBJ2-3; V: TRBV9; DNA: TGTGCCAGCAGCGTAGGGACTAGCGGGGGAACAGATACGCAGTATTTT; CDR3: CASSVGTSGGTDTQYF
size: NA; D: TRBD1; J: TRBJ2-7; V: TRBV7-6; DNA: TGTGCCAGCAGCTGGGGACAGGGAAACGAGCAGTACTTC; CDR3: CASSWGQGNEQYF
size: few; D: TRBD1; J: TRBJ1-5; V: TRBV4-2; DNA: TGTGCCAGCAGCCAAGAGGTACAGGGGAGCAATCAGCCCCAGCATTTT; CDR3: CASSQEVQGSNQPQHF
size: few; D: NA; J: TRBJ2-1; V: TRBV5-4; DNA: TGTGCCAGCAGCGGGGGGACCGCAGTACCCTACAATGAGCAGTTCTTC; CDR3: CASSGGTAVPYNEQFF
size: NA; D: NA; J: TRBJ2-1; V: TRBV5-1; DNA: TGCGCCAGCAGCTTCGCCCTCAATGAGCAGTTCTTC; CDR3: CASSFALNEQFF
size: NA; D: NA; J: TRBJ1-2; V: TRBV5-5; DNA: TGTGCCAGCAGCTTGGCAGGTGCAAACTCAGGCTACACCTTC; CDR3: CASSLAGANSGYTF
size: NA; D: TRBD2; J: TRBJ2-3; V: TRBV6-4; DNA: TGTGCCAGCAGTGACTCCGCCGCGGGGGGCACAGATACGCAGTATTTT; CDR3: CASSDSAAGGTDTQYF
size: NA; D: NA; J: TRBJ2-5; V: TRBV5-6; DNA: TGTGCCAGCAGCTTGGTAACCGGGCATTACCAAGAGACCCAGTACTTC; CDR3: CASSLVTGHYQETQYF
size: NA; D: NA; J: TRBJ2-4; V: TRBV4-1; DNA: TGCGCCAGCAGCCAACCGACAGGTCCCAAAAACATTCAGTACTTC; CDR3: CASSQPTGPKNIQYF
size: NA; D: NA; J: TRBJ1-1; V: TRBV10-3; DNA: TGTGCCACCCGACAGGTCCCTAACACTGAAGCTTTCTTT; CDR3: CATRQVPNTEAFF
size: NA; D: NA; J: TRBJ1-4; V: TRBV5-4; DNA: TGTGCCAGTAGTTCGGGGCCTTCGGGTGAAAAACTGTTTTTT; CDR3: CASSSGPSGEKLFF
size: NA; D: TRBD1; J: TRBJ1-3; V: TRBV6-4; DNA: TGTGCCAGCAGCCAGACAGGGGAGGCGGGAAACACCATATATTTT; CDR3: CASSQTGEAGNTIYF
size: NA; D: NA; J: TRBJ2-3; V: TRBV5-1; DNA: TGCGCCAGCAGCTTCGGGGAGACAGATACGCAGTATTTT; CDR3: CASSFGETDTQYF
size: NA; D: NA; J: TRBJ2-1; V: TRBV28; DNA: TGTGCCAGCAGCTCCCGACAGGACTCCTACAATGAGCAGTTCTTC; CDR3: CASSSRQDSYNEQFF
size: NA; D: TRBD2; J: TRBJ2-1; V: TRBV2; DNA: TGTGCCAGCCCGGGGGGACTACAAGGCAATGAGCAGTTCTTC; CDR3: CASPGGLQGNEQFF
size: NA; D: NA; J: TRBJ2-3; V: TRBV9; DNA: TGTGCCAGCAGCGTAGGTGGGTTGAGGGTCACAGATACGCAGTATTTT; CDR3: CASSVGGLRVTDTQYF
size: NA; D: NA; J: TRBJ2-1; V: TRBV25-1; DNA: TGTGCCAGCAGTGCCATTGGAGGCTTTGAGCAGTTCTTC; CDR3: CASSAIGGFEQFF
size: NA; D: NA; J: TRBJ2-7; V: TRBV28; DNA: TGTGCCAGCAGTTTGGGTCTTGGAACACCCCTCGATGGGTACTTC; CDR3: CASSLGLGTPLDGYF
size: NA; D: TRBD1; J: TRBJ2-7; V: TRBV30; DNA: TGTGCCTGGAGTACCGGGACAGGGCAGTACTTC; CDR3: CAWSTGTGQYF
size: NA; D: TRBD1; J: TRBJ2-2; V: TRBV2; DNA: TGTGCCACCTCGGGACAGGGTAACCCCGGGGAGCTGTTTTTT; CDR3: CATSGQGNPGELFF
size: many; D: NA; J: TRBJ2-7; V: TRBV7-8; DNA: TGTGCCAGCAGCTTAGAGATGACTAGAGGGGCGCAGTACTTC; CDR3: CASSLEMTRGAQYF
size: few; D: TRBD1; J: TRBJ1-4; V: TRBV30; DNA: TGTGCCTGGAGTGTACTCCCTGACAGGGTCGAAAAACTGTTTTTT; CDR3: CAWSVLPDRVEKLFF
size: few; D: NA; J: TRBJ2-3; V: TRBV2; DNA: TGTGCCAGCAGGGGGGAGGTCACAGATACGCAGTATTTT; CDR3: CASRGEVTDTQYF
size: NA; D: NA; J: TRBJ2-5; V: TRBV4-2; DNA: TGTGCCAGCAGCCAAGATGGTCTAGCTGGGGGAGAGACCCAGTACTTC; CDR3: CASSQDGLAGGETQYF
size: NA; D: NA; J: TRBJ1-2; V: TRBV27; DNA: TGTGCCAGCAGTGAATACCATACTCCGCCGGGGGCGCATCGGGTTAACTATGGCTACACCTTC; CDR3: CASSEYHTPPGAHRVNYGYTF
size: NA; D: NA; J: TRBJ1-5; V: TRBV7-2; DNA: TGTGCCAGCAGCTTAGGAGGACAGCGCAATCAGCCCCAGCATTTT; CDR3: CASSLGGQRNQPQHF
size: few; D: TRBD1; J: TRBJ1-3; V: TRBV15; DNA: TGTGCCACCAGCAGAGAAGACGACAGGGTCGCCCTGTTT; CDR3: CATSREDDRVALF
size: NA; D: NA; J: TRBJ1-1; V: TRBV28; DNA: TGTGCCAGCAGCTCGGGTGTGGCGACTGCTTTCTTT; CDR3: CASSSGVATAFF
size: once; D: NA; J: TRBJ1-3; V: TRBV7-9; DNA: TGTGCCTGCCGGTTGGGTTCTGGAAACACCATATATTTT; CDR3: CACRLGSGNTIYF
size: NA; D: TRBD1; J: TRBJ1-1; V: TRBV5-1; DNA: TGCGCCAGCAGCTTGACAGGGGGCGCCGGTGACACTGAAGCTTTCTTT; CDR3: CASSLTGGAGDTEAFF
size: few; D: TRBD1; J: TRBJ1-2; V: TRBV28; DNA: TGTGCCAGCAGTTTTGCAGGGGGCAACTATGGCTACACCTTC; CDR3: CASSFAGGNYGYTF
size: NA; D: TRBD2; J: TRBJ2-1; V: TRBV7-3; DNA: TGTGCCAGCAGCTTAAACGGGGCTAGCGGGTCTTACAATGAGCAGTTCTTC; CDR3: CASSLNGASGSYNEQFF
size: NA; D: NA; J: TRBJ2-3; V: TRBV7-6; DNA: TGTGCCAGCAGCCCTCGGTCTGGCACAGATACGCAGTATTTT; CDR3: CASSPRSGTDTQYF
size: NA; D: NA; J: TRBJ2-5; V: TRBV25-1; DNA: TGTGCCAGCAGTGAATATTACGGGGTCGAGACCCAGTACTTC; CDR3: CASSEYYGVETQYF
size: few; D: NA; J: TRBJ2-2; V: TRBV4-1; DNA: TGCGCCAGCAGCCAAGATATTGACACCGGGGAGCTGTTTTTT; CDR3: CASSQDIDTGELFF
size: NA; D: NA; J: TRBJ1-4; V: TRBV5-4; DNA: TGTGCCAGCAGCTCCGGGACCAATAATGAAAAACTGTTTTTT; CDR3: CASSSGTNNEKLFF
size: NA; D: NA; J: TRBJ2-2; V: TRBV4-3; DNA: TGCGCCAGCAGCCACCCGGACATACCGAACACCGGGGAGCTGTTTTTT; CDR3: CASSHPDIPNTGELFF
size: few; D: NA; J: TRBJ2-5; V: TRBV5-4; DNA: TGTGCCAGCAGCATTCAGGGGGGAGAGACCCAGTACTTC; CDR3: CASSIQGGETQYF
size: NA; D: TRBD1; J: TRBJ1-2; V: TRBV10-1; DNA: TGCGCCAGCAGTGAGGGGGGGCAGGGGGCGTGTTGTGGCTACACCTTC; CDR3: CASSEGGQGACCGYTF
size: NA; D: NA; J: TRBJ2-3; V: TRBV6-4; DNA: TGTGCCAGCAGTGACTCCAGCAGGTACACAGATACGCAGTATTTT; CDR3: CASSDSSRYTDTQYF
size: few; D: NA; J: TRBJ1-2; V: TRBV7-9; DNA: TGTGCCAGCAGCTTATCTGGGACTCCAGACTATGGCTACACCTTC; CDR3: CASSLSGTPDYGYTF
size: NA; D: NA; J: TRBJ2-1; V: TRBV25-1; DNA: TGTGCCAGCAGCGGAGGGAATGAGCAGTTCTTC; CDR3: CASSGGNEQFF
size: NA; D: NA; J: TRBJ2-1; V: TRBV5-1; DNA: TGCGCCAGCAGCTTGGCGATGAGCTCCTACAATGAGCAGTTCTTC; CDR3: CASSLAMSSYNEQFF
size: NA; D: TRBD2; J: TRBJ2-3; V: TRBV30; DNA: TGTGCCTGGAGTGTACATGGGGGGGGAAGTACGCAGTATTTT; CDR3: CAWSVHGGGSTQYF
size: NA; D: TRBD1; J: TRBJ2-7; V: TRBV19; DNA: TGTGCCAGTAGTACGACAGGGCCCTACGAGCAGTACTTC; CDR3: CASSTTGPYEQYF
size: NA; D: NA; J: TRBJ1-4; V: TRBV6-6; DNA: TGTGCCAGCAGTTACATCGTGACAGCCGAAAAACTGTTTTTT; CDR3: CASSYIVTAEKLFF
size: NA; D: TRBD1; J: TRBJ1-6; V: TRBV2; DNA: TGTGCCAGCAGTGAAGCGGGACAGGGGAATTCACCCCTCCACTTT; CDR3: CASSEAGQGNSPLHF